One and the same sample provided the 5 T cell receptor beta chains below, sequenced in a study of CD8 T cells in ankylosing spondylitis. Study-wide results and caveats: Characteristic of ankylosing spondylitis blood, it appeared, was a TCR beta motif comprising about eight highly homologous variants.

TCRdb called the 5' RACE reads again in MiXCR, with one record for every CDR3 protein. Of about 540,000 distinct CDR3 sequences listed, roughly 13% are singletons. No antigen is known for these receptors. Sequencing was performed on blood, either unsorted or a sorted T cell fraction (not recorded which). These receptors all come from a male donor with ankylosing spondylitis.

This chain uses TRBV20-1 with TRBJ2-7; 7 bases agree with TRBD1. The germline CDR1 and CDR2 sequences are DFQATT and SNEGSKA (reference sequence). The CDR3 contains 13 residues. The J segment lost 4 bases and the V segment lost 4 bases, leaving 7 bases of the junction unmatched. DNA of the CDR3: TGCAGTGCTACCGACAGGGCAGTGTACGAGCAGTACTTC. Translated: CSATDRAVYEQYF.

This clonotype was found a few times. The chain has TRBV27 and TRBJ2-7; tentatively, D is TRBD1 (5 bases). Germline loops: CDR1 MNHEY, CDR2 SMNVEV (reference sequence). V lost 5 bases to trimming and J lost 6 bases, with 23 bases between them. The CDR3 covers 16 residues. Here the CDR3 DNA reads TGTGCCAGCAGTCCAGGGTCCCTCGCGGTCGGCAGCGAGCAGTACTTC. Its translation: CASSPGSLAVGSEQYF.

The chain carries TRBV20-1 and TRBJ2-3, with D perhaps matching TRBD2 (5 bases). The CDR3 is 12 amino acids. From germline, CDR1 is DFQATT and CDR2 SNEGSKA (reference sequence). V was trimmed by 5 bases and J by 6 bases, leaving 12 bases between them. The CDR3 loop is CSAGRESDTQYF. CDR3 nucleotide sequence: TGCAGTGCTGGACGGGAAAGCGATACGCAGTATTTT.

The sample holds a few counts of this clonotype. CDR3 protein: CASSGQGLNTEAFF. Here the CDR3 DNA reads TGTGCCAGCAGTGGACAGGGGTTGAACACTGAAGCTTTCTTT. The V call is TRBV12-3 or TRBV12-4, the J call TRBJ1-1; 9 bases align to TRBD1. CDR3 length: 14 residues. The ends lost 5 bases at V and 0 bases at J; junction bases unmatched: 1.

This clonotype was seen a few times. The V gene is TRBV15, the J gene TRBJ2-1; tentatively, D is TRBD2 (6 bases). Germline V gene sequence: CDR1 LNHNV, CDR2 YYDKDF (reference sequence). CDR3 length equals 14 residues. V was shortened by 1 base and J by 5 bases, with 9 bases between the two germline ends. The CDR3: CATSRGGNDNEQFF. For the CDR3, the DNA is TGTGCCACCAGCAGAGGCGGGAATGACAATGAGCAGTTCTTC.